This TCR beta chain was sequenced during a study of PD-L1 blockade in urothelial cancer. About the study: Each participant's history included 0 to 3 prior chemotherapy regimens. Per blood sample, T cells had a median of around 140,000. Samples of blood were analyzed 3 weeks (second dose) and 6 weeks after treatment start. General study findings and limits: Below-median pretreatment blood TCR clonality was a predictor of better survival.

This CDR3 is 14 amino acids long. Trimming took 4 bases from V and 5 from J; bases not matched to a gene: 8. CDR1 is SGHRS and CDR2 is YFSETQ in the germline V gene. Sequencing was performed with immunoSEQ multiplex PCR; in TCRdb, only in-frame clones are kept and a portion is missing. The table includes approximately 50,000 clones, around four fifths detected once. A word on this clone: What it binds is unknown.

Time point of the sample: pretreatment peripheral blood. The sequence came from an older man with urothelial cancer. The V and J genes are TRBV5-1 and TRBJ2-7; 8 nucleotides align to TRBD1. Specimen: PBMCs, collected around atezolizumab (anti-PD-L1) treatment. Here the CDR3 DNA reads TGCGCCAGCAGCCCGACAGGGGTAAATGACGAGCAGTACTTC. Amino acid sequence: CASSPTGVNDEQYF.